This is a list of T cell receptor beta chains from one sample in a study of T cells in Graves' hyperthyroidism and ophthalmopathy. MiXCR, applied by TCRdb to the multiplex PCR reads, yields one record per CDR3 protein. The table has roughly 750,000 distinct CDR3 sequences, around 15% seen once. The sequenced sample was blood. These receptors all come from a man between 18 and 35 years old with Graves' hyperthyroidism. Each CDR3 is given with its conserved first and last residue. The D gene is left open where the match is weak. Some rows mark clone size as missing; the rest say once, few, many or name a class of expanded clone.

J gene: TRBJ2-5; V gene: TRBV20-1; D gene: TRBD1; clone size: few; CDR3 protein: CSASRTGPQETQYF; CDR3 DNA: TGCAGTGCTAGTAGGACAGGGCCCCAAGAGACCCAGTACTTC
J gene: TRBJ2-4; V gene: TRBV5-5; D gene: TRBD1; clone size: few; CDR3 protein: CASSPEGTALNIQYF; CDR3 DNA: TGTGCCAGCAGCCCCGAGGGGACAGCCTTAAACATTCAGTACTTC
J gene: TRBJ2-1; V gene: TRBV29-1; D gene: TRBD2; clone size: few; CDR3 protein: CSGRYRAGIYNEQFF; CDR3 DNA: TGCAGCGGTCGGTACCGAGCGGGAATCTACAATGAGCAGTTCTTC
J gene: TRBJ1-3; V gene: TRBV12-3/TRBV12-4; D gene: TRBD1; clone size: NA; CDR3 protein: CASRQGNTIYF; CDR3 DNA: TGTGCCAGCAGACAGGGGAACACCATATATTTT
J gene: TRBJ2-3; V gene: TRBV20-1; D gene: TRBD2; clone size: many; CDR3 protein: CSASTTSGRPTDTQYF; CDR3 DNA: TGCAGTGCTTCCACGACTAGCGGGAGACCCACAGATACGCAGTATTTT
J gene: TRBJ2-7; V gene: TRBV6-2/TRBV6-3; D gene: NA; clone size: few; CDR3 protein: CASSSTSYYEQYF; CDR3 DNA: TGTGCCAGCAGTTCTACATCGTACTACGAGCAGTACTTC
J gene: TRBJ1-2; V gene: TRBV6-4; D gene: NA; clone size: NA; CDR3 protein: CASSDVGDYGYTF; CDR3 DNA: TGTGCCAGCAGTGACGTGGGGGACTATGGCTACACCTTC
J gene: TRBJ2-1; V gene: TRBV12-3/TRBV12-4; D gene: TRBD2; clone size: few; CDR3 protein: CASRIGLADYNEQFF; CDR3 DNA: TGTGCCAGCAGGATCGGACTAGCGGATTACAATGAGCAGTTCTTC
J gene: TRBJ1-2; V gene: TRBV12-5; D gene: NA; clone size: NA; CDR3 protein: CASGRGSWGYTF; CDR3 DNA: TGTGCTAGTGGCAGAGGGAGTTGGGGCTACACCTTC
J gene: TRBJ1-2; V gene: TRBV19; D gene: TRBD1; clone size: few; CDR3 protein: CASSRGQTNYGYTF; CDR3 DNA: TGTGCCAGTAGCCGGGGACAGACTAACTATGGCTACACCTTC
J gene: TRBJ2-7; V gene: TRBV20-1; D gene: NA; clone size: once; CDR3 protein: CSATSWGQIDEQYF; CDR3 DNA: TGCAGTGCTACCTCATGGGGGCAGATCGACGAGCAGTACTTC
J gene: TRBJ2-3; V gene: TRBV15; D gene: NA; clone size: many; CDR3 protein: CATSERQIADTQYF; CDR3 DNA: TGTGCCACCAGCGAACGACAGATCGCAGATACGCAGTATTTT
J gene: TRBJ1-2; V gene: TRBV25-1; D gene: TRBD1; clone size: few; CDR3 protein: CASSESGTGRGYGYTF; CDR3 DNA: TGTGCCAGCAGTGAATCCGGGACAGGGAGAGGCTATGGCTACACCTTC